This TCR beta chain was retrieved from a study of blood T cell repertoires in COVID-19. The wider study: The cDNA or gDNA used as material had been derived from T cells, B-cell-depleted T cells, or PBMCs.

Produced via immunoSEQ multiplex PCR; TCRdb's table is partial and in-frame only. Altogether some 320,000 clones are present, around 90% being singletons, with the ten largest covering 4.5% to 6.5%. From germline, CDR1 is SGDLS and CDR2 YYNGEE. The CDR3 consists of 16 residues. J was trimmed by 5 bases and V by 0 bases; bases with no gene match: 6. Participant reports of clinical history set cohort assignment. Recovery among Cohort 3 donors was established by two negative PCRs, clearance, or symptom resolution. Sequencing input: PBMCs or T cells enriched from blood (not recorded which). The source is a man aged 60-69 years who had recovered from COVID-19. The rearrangement links TRBV9 to TRBJ2-5, with 11 positions matching TRBD1. As DNA, the CDR3 is TGTGCCAGCAGCGTAGCTGGACAGGGGGCAAGGGAGACCCAGTACTTC. It codes for CASSVAGQGARETQYF.